This TCR beta chain was retrieved from a study of blood T cell repertoires in COVID-19. Data came from immunoSEQ multiplex PCR; TCRdb stores just in-frame clones and leaves some out. Of around 150,000 clones listed, almost 85% are singletons. Participants had their cohort set by participant-reported clinical history. The CDR3 has 17 amino acids. V was clipped by 2 bases and J by 10 bases, with 21 bases between them. From germline, CDR1 is MNHEY and CDR2 SMNVEV (reference sequence). This TCR derives from a middle-aged man who had recovered from COVID-19. This chain uses TRBV27 with TRBJ1-6; D uncertain. The sample consisted of PBMCs or T cells enriched from blood (not recorded which). CDR3 residues: CASSLISAILLGSPLHF. The CDR3 nucleotides read TGTGCCAGCAGTTTAATCTCCGCAATCCTCCTGGGCTCACCCCTCCACTTT.